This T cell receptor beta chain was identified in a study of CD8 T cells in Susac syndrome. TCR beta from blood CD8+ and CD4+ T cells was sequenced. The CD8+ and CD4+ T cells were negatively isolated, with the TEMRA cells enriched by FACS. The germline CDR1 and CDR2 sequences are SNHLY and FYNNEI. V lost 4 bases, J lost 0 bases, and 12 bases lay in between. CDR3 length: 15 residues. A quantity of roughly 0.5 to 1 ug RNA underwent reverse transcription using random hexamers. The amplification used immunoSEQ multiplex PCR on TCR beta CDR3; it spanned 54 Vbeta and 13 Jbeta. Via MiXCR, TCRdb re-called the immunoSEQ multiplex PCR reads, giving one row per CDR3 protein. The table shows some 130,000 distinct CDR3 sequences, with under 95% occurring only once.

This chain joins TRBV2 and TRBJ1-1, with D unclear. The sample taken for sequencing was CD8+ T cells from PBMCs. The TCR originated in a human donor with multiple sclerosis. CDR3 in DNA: TGTGCCAGCAGTGGAGTGGGCAGCTTGAACACTGAAGCTTTCTTT. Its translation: CASSGVGSLNTEAFF.